Listed below are T cell receptor beta chains from one sample, sequenced in a study of identical twins. TCRdb analysed the 5' RACE reads with MiXCR anew, one entry per CDR3 protein. Here the sample spans around 550,000 distinct CDR3 sequences, 13% to 15% being singletons. In addition, the sample was reused for a study of yellow fever vaccine responses in identical twins.

Sequencing was carried out using CD4+ T cells sorted from blood. The receptors here all came from a woman aged 18-29 years in good health. Both conserved end residues are part of each CDR3. Each record gives: V gene, J gene, D gene, clone size, CDR3 DNA, CDR3 protein. A D gene is named only where the DNA matches it firmly. Rows give clone size only sometimes, using once, few, many, or a class for an expanded clone.

TRBV7-3	TRBJ1-3	NA	few	TGTGCCAGCAGCCCAACTGGACAGGGAAACACCATATATTTT	CASSPTGQGNTIYF
TRBV11-3	TRBJ2-3	NA	NA	TGTGCCAGCAGCTTAGGGGGGCCCCGTGGAGATACGCAGTATTTT	CASSLGGPRGDTQYF
TRBV6-1	TRBJ1-1	NA	few	TGTGCCAGCACCGAACAGACACTGATGAACACTGAAGCTTTCTTT	CASTEQTLMNTEAFF
TRBV3-1	TRBJ1-6	TRBD1	NA	TGTGCCAGCAGGCCCGGGACAGATAATTCACCCCTCCACTTT	CASRPGTDNSPLHF
TRBV18	TRBJ2-2	NA	NA	TGTGCCAGCTCCATGGGACCCGCCATGGTCGGGGAGCTGTTTTTT	CASSMGPAMVGELFF
TRBV29-1	TRBJ2-3	NA	many	TGCAGCGTTGAGGGGGTTGGGGGAGAGGGCACAGATACGCAGTATTTT	CSVEGVGGEGTDTQYF
TRBV24-1	TRBJ1-4	TRBD1	NA	TGTGCCACCAGTGATGGGACAGGCAATAATGAAAAACTGTTTTTT	CATSDGTGNNEKLFF
TRBV11-2	TRBJ2-5	NA	many	TGTGCCAGCAGCTTAGGTTTACGTCCCCAGTCGGAAGAGACCCAGTACTTC	CASSLGLRPQSEETQYF
TRBV7-7	TRBJ2-5	NA	few	TGTGCCAGCAGCCGCTTCTTAAGCACCTTAGGGGAGACCCAGTACTTC	CASSRFLSTLGETQYF
TRBV5-1	TRBJ2-5	NA	NA	TGCGCCAGCAGCTTGGTTGCGGGACAGAGACAAGAGACCCAGTACTTC	CASSLVAGQRQETQYF
TRBV24-1	TRBJ2-2	NA	few	TGTGCCACCAGTGATTCAGGGACTCTCACCGGGGAGCTGTTTTTT	CATSDSGTLTGELFF
TRBV20-1	TRBJ2-5	NA	few	TGCAGTGTTACGTCCCCGTTGGTCCAAGAGACCCAGTACTTC	CSVTSPLVQETQYF
TRBV24-1	TRBJ2-1	TRBD1	NA	TGTGCCACTCTCAACAGGGGTGGTGAGCAGTTCTTC	CATLNRGGEQFF
TRBV20-1	TRBJ1-5	NA	NA	TGCAGTGCTAGATCAGGGGTCAATCAGCCCCAGCATTTT	CSARSGVNQPQHF
TRBV12-3/TRBV12-4	TRBJ2-2	TRBD1	many	TGTGCCAGCAGTTTCGGACAGGGTGGAACCGGGGAGCTGTTTTTT	CASSFGQGGTGELFF
TRBV5-1	TRBJ2-3	NA	few	TGCGCCAGCACTTCTTCGTACAGCACAGATACGCAGTATTTT	CASTSSYSTDTQYF
TRBV10-3	TRBJ2-1	TRBD2	NA	TGTGCCATCAGTGACTACGGGACTAGCAATGAGCAGTTCTTC	CAISDYGTSNEQFF
TRBV7-2	TRBJ2-4	NA	NA	TGTGCCAGCACCACTACGGGGGGCCTAGCCAAAAACATTCAGTACTTC	CASTTTGGLAKNIQYF
TRBV7-9	TRBJ1-1	TRBD1	few	TGTGCCAGCAGCTTAGGGGACAGGGCCACTGAAGCTTTCTTT	CASSLGDRATEAFF
TRBV5-1	TRBJ2-7	NA	few	TGCGCCAGCAGCTTGGTAGGTCGGGACGAGCAGTACTTC	CASSLVGRDEQYF
TRBV5-1	TRBJ2-1	NA	NA	TGCGCCAGCAGCCCGGGGGAACTTCAAAATGAGCAGTTCTTC	CASSPGELQNEQFF
TRBV11-2	TRBJ2-1	NA	few	TGTGCCAGCAGCTTAGATGGGTATCTTGAGCAGTTCTTC	CASSLDGYLEQFF